The clone carrying this T cell receptor beta chain was seen once. The TCR beta CDR3 regions underwent amplification using RNA transcripts as the source. Initially, a first-round RT-PCR of the TCR CDR3 employed the HTBI primer set. Via MiXCR, TCRdb re-called the multiplex PCR reads, giving one row per CDR3 protein. The sample has approximately 530,000 distinct CDR3 sequences; approximately 16% are singletons. Stable Graves' hyperthyroidism denoted no ophthalmopathy progression over 18 months. Diagnostic assessment was based on clinical symptoms, serum thyroxine and TRAb, thyroid ultrasound and orbital computed tomography. Cells are PBMCs isolated from roughly 10 ml of fresh blood. V was trimmed by 6 bases and J by 10 bases, leaving 28 bases between them. CDR1 and CDR2 (germline): MNHNS, SASEGT. The length of the CDR3 is 17 residues. The data were obtained in a study of T cells in Graves' hyperthyroidism and ophthalmopathy.

This TCR derives from a woman between 18 and 29 years old with Graves' hyperthyroidism. Sequences were obtained from blood. The V call is TRBV6-1, the J call TRBJ2-1; TRBD2 might be the D (6 bases). The CDR3 DNA is TGTGCCAGCAGACCCGCCGGTGAGCGGGCCCTCCTGGGGGAGCAGTTCTTC. It encodes CASRPAGERALLGEQFF.